What follows is one T cell receptor (beta chain) and its context. As yet, its antigen is unknown. This record belongs to a study of response to subunit inactivated influenza vaccine. Notes on the study in general: The authors suggested that few new T cells are recruited per seasonal influenza vaccination.

The CDR3 runs 15 residues. Trimming pared 2 bases from V and 0 bases from J, leaving 8 bases between. Germline CDR1 is MNHEY and CDR2 is SVGEGT. TCRdb re-called the RT-PCR reads with MiXCR, one entry per CDR3 protein. The repertoire includes 700,000 to 900,000 distinct CDR3 sequences, about 20% of them detected once, and about 10% sits in the top ten. The sequence came from a man aged 50 or older who received an inactivated influenza vaccine. This specimen consisted of PBMCs from blood, obtained around 5 days after vaccination. The chain joins TRBV6-2 or TRBV6-3 to TRBJ1-5; D gene ambiguous. The chain's CDR3 is CASSYGLHSNQPQHF. As DNA, the CDR3 is TGTGCCAGCAGTTACGGGTTACATAGCAATCAGCCCCAGCATTTT.